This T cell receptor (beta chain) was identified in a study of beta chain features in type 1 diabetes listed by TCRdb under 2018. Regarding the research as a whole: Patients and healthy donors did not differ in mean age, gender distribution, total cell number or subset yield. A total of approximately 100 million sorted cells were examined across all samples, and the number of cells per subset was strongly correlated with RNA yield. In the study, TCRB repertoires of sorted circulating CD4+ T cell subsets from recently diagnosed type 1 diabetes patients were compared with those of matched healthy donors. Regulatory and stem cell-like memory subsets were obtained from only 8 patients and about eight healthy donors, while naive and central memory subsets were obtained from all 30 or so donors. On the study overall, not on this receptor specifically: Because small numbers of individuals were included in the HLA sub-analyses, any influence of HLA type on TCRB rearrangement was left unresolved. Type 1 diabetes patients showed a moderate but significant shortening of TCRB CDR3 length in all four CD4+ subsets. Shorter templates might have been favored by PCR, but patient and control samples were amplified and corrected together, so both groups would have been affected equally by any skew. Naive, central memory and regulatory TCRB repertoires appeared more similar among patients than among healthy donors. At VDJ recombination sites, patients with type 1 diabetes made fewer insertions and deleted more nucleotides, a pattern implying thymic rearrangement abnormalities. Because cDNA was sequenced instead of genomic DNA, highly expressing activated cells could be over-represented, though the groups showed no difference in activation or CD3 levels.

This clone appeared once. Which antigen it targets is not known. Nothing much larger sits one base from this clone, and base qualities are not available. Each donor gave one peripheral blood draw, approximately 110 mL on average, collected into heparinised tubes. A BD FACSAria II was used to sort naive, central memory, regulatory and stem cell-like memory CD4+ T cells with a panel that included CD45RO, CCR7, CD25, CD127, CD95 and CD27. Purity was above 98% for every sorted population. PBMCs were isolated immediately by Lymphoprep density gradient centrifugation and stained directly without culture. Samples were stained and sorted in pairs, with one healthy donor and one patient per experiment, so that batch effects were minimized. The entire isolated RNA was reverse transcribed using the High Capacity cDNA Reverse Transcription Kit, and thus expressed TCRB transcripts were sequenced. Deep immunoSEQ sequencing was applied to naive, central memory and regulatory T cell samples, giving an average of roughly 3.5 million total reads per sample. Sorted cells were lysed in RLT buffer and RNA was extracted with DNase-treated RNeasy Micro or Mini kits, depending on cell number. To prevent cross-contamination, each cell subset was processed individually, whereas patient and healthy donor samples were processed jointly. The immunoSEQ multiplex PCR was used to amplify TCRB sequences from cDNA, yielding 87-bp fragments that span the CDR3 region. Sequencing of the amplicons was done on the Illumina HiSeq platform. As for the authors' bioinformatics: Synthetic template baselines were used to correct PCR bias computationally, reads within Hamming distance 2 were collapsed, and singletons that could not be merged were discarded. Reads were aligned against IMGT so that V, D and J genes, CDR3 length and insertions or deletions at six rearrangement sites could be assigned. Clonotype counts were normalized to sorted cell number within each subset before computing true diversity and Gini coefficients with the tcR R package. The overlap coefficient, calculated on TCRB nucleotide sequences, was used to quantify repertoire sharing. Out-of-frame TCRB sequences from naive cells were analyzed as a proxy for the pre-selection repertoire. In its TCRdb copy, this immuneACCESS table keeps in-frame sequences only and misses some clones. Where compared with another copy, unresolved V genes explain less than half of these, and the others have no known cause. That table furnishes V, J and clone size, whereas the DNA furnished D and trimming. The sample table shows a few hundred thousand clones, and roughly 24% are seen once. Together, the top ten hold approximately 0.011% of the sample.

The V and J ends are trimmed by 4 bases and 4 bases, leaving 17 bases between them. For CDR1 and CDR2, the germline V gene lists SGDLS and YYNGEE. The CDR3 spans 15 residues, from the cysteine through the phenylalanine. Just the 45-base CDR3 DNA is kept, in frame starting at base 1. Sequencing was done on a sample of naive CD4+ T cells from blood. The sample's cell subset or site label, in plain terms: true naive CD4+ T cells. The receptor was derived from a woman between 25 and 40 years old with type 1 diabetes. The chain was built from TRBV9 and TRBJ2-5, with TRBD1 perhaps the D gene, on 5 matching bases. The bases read TGTGCCAGCAGCCCACAGGTAGGGCCAGGAGAGACCCAGTACTTC. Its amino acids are CASSPQVGPGETQYF.